This T cell receptor (beta chain) was recorded in a study of regulatory T cells in long-lasting Graves disease. The time point here: persistent/refractory GD, antithyroid drugs over 5 years with positive TRAb. The TCR library was prepared using RNA isolated from PBMCs. The germline V gene has CDR1 LNHNV and CDR2 YYDKDF (reference sequence). The length of the CDR3 is 14 residues. The V and J ends lost 1 base and 2 bases respectively, with 6 bases between them. This clonotype was seen a handful of times. For TCR beta, libraries came from iRepertoire HTBI primers and Arm-PCR of CDR3 regions. TCRdb redid the calling of the multiplex PCR reads with MiXCR, one entry per CDR3 protein. This sample has about 290,000 distinct CDR3 sequences, with 20% to 25% found just once.

The TCR originated in a female donor with Graves disease. Source: peripheral blood mononuclear cells (PBMCs), taken when the disease was refractory, from a patient treated with antithyroid drugs. V gene TRBV15 combines with J gene TRBJ1-3, with a possible D match to TRBD1 (5 bases). CDR3 coding DNA: TGTGCCACCAGCAGAGTAGGGGCTGGAAACACCATATATTTT. Translation: CATSRVGAGNTIYF.